The 23 T cell receptor beta chains given below trace back to one sample, sequenced in a study of blood T cell repertoires in COVID-19. Profiled with immunoSEQ multiplex PCR; TCRdb holds only in-frame clones, not every one. The sample yields roughly 500,000 clones, 80% to 90% seen once. Input material: peripheral blood. The receptors originated from a human donor in a cohort sampled during active COVID-19.

The rearrangement joins TRBV5-1 to TRBJ2-1, with 10 positions matching TRBD2. CDR1 SGHRS and CDR2 YFSETQ come from the germline V gene. Trimming at V came to 5 bases and at J to 9 bases, leaving 8 bases not matched to a gene. CDR3 size: 14 residues. CDR3: CASRLLAGITEQFF. The CDR3 nucleotides read TGCGCCAGCAGATTACTAGCGGGAATAACTGAGCAGTTCTTC.

The gene calls are TRBV20-1 and TRBJ2-3; no reliable D call. Germline CDR1 and CDR2: DFQATT and SNEGSKA (reference sequence). The CDR3 is 11 residues long. Trimming stripped 6 bases from V and 6 bases from J, with 10 bases between. This CDR3 is CSALDLDTQYF. For the CDR3, the DNA is TGCAGTGCCCTAGACCTTGATACGCAGTATTTT.

The genes are TRBV28 and TRBJ1-6; 7 nucleotides agree with TRBD1. Germline V gene lookup returns CDR1 MDHEN and CDR2 SYDVKM. With 6 bases clipped from V and 3 bases from J, the junction kept 5 bases outside the gene matches. The CDR3 runs to 15 residues. CDR3: CASRIYRGYNSPLHF. The CDR3 coding sequence is TGTGCCAGCAGGATATACAGGGGCTATAATTCACCCCTCCACTTT.

V and J are TRBV30 and TRBJ1-4; tentatively, D is TRBD1 (6 bases). The CDR3 totals 15 residues. With 3 bases removed from V and 8 bases from J, the gap between germline ends came to 19 bases. Germline CDR1 GTSNPN, CDR2 SVGIG (reference sequence). The CDR3 region is CAWRVVGTSLEKLFF. CDR3 coding DNA: TGTGCCTGGAGGGTTGTAGGGACAAGCCTCGAAAAACTGTTTTTT.

The rearrangement links TRBV7-2 to TRBJ2-7, with 7 bases fitting TRBD2. This CDR3 is 14 amino acids long. V dropped 2 bases and J dropped 3; count of bases not matched to a gene: 4. The germline V gene has CDR1 SGHTA and CDR2 FQGNSA. The CDR3 DNA reads as TGTGCCAGCAGCTTAAGCCGGGACTACTACGAGCAGTACTTC. This codes for CASSLSRDYYEQYF.

The rearrangement links TRBV29-1 to TRBJ2-3, with D hard to call. The CDR3 runs to 12 residues. The V gene lost 7 bases and the J gene lost 1 base, with 9 bases spanning the gap. Germline values: CDR1 SQVTM, CDR2 ANQGSEA. For the CDR3, the DNA is TGCAGCGGCGGCGGTCGCACAGATACGCAGTATTTT. Amino acid sequence: CSGGGRTDTQYF.

This clone turned up a few times. The chain recombines TRBV9 with TRBJ1-1, with TRBD1 as a possible D gene (5 bases). The CDR3 totals 14 residues. The ends were cut back, 0 bases at V and 5 bases at J, with 11 bases in the middle. Germline V CDR1 and CDR2: SGDLS, YYNGEE. CDR3: CASSVDQGWTEAFF. CDR3 coding DNA: TGTGCCAGCAGCGTAGATCAGGGTTGGACTGAAGCTTTCTTT.

The rearrangement links TRBV13 to TRBJ1-4; D remains ambiguous. Between the trimmed V and J ends, which lost 4 bases and 0 bases, there was a span of 12 bases. Germline assignment: CDR1 PRHDT and CDR2 FYEKMQ (reference sequence). The length of the CDR3 is 16 residues. CDR3 in amino acids: CASSSRPSPTNEKLFF. The CDR3 nucleotides read TGTGCCAGCAGCTCGCGGCCGAGTCCAACTAATGAAAAACTGTTTTTT.

The chain couples TRBV2 to TRBJ1-3; 8 nucleotides align to TRBD1. The CDR3 length is 15 residues. V lost 3 bases to trimming and J lost 3 bases; unmatched junction nucleotides: 4. Germline V CDR1 and CDR2: SNHLY, FYNNEI. DNA of the CDR3: TGTGCCAGCAGTGACATTACAGGGGGTGGAAACACCATATATTTT. Protein: CASSDITGGGNTIYF.

The chain carries TRBV19 and TRBJ2-3; possibly TRBD1 for D (6 bases). The CDR3 length is 15 residues. V lost 1 base and J lost 5, with 13 bases in between. Germline CDR1 LNHDA, CDR2 SQIVND (reference sequence). CDR3 nucleotide sequence: TGTGCCAGTAGTATAGGTAACAGGGAGTTAGATACGCAGTATTTT. Translated, it gives CASSIGNRELDTQYF.

The chain combines TRBV12-5 with TRBJ1-5; 9 bases are a match to TRBD1. Germline CDR1 is LGHNT and CDR2 is FRNRAP. J gave up 10 bases and V 3 bases, and 13 bases lay outside the gene matches. The CDR3 covers 16 residues. The CDR3 spells CASGFSGTGLAGPQHF. The CDR3 bases are TGTGCTAGTGGTTTCTCCGGGACAGGGCTAGCGGGTCCCCAGCATTTT.

The rearrangement links TRBV30 to TRBJ1-1; possible D gene TRBD1, 5 bases. The germline gives CDR1 GTSNPN, CDR2 SVGIG (reference sequence). Deletions cut 3 bases from V and 0 bases from J, with 5 bases between. The CDR3 length is 12 residues. This chain's CDR3 is CAWRDMNTEAFF. CDR3 nucleotides: TGTGCCTGGAGGGACATGAACACTGAAGCTTTCTTT.

In this sample, this clone turned up a few times. J is TRBJ2-7 and V is TRBV27; 9 bases map to TRBD2. This CDR3 contains 16 residues. Germline V gene lookup returns CDR1 MNHEY and CDR2 SMNVEV (reference sequence). V was pared by 7 bases and J by 5 bases, with 15 bases of the junction left unmatched. The CDR3 spells CASTNPWAGGGNEQYF. DNA for the CDR3: TGTGCCAGCACGAACCCTTGGGCGGGAGGGGGCAACGAGCAGTACTTC.

This chain joins TRBV7-2 and TRBJ2-3, with TRBD2 matching 14 bases. The V and J ends lost 0 bases and 3 bases, in that order; junction bases with no gene match: 2. There are 17 residues in the CDR3. Germline V lookup: CDR1 SGHTA, CDR2 FQGNSA. CDR3 residues: CASSLAGTSGSTDTQYF. In DNA form, the CDR3 reads TGTGCCAGCAGCTTAGCGGGGACTAGCGGGAGTACAGATACGCAGTATTTT.

As for this clone: Other DNA sequences in the same sample also yield this CDR3. The V gene is TRBV6-5, the J gene TRBJ1-4, with a weak D call TRBD1 (6 bases). The germline CDR1 and CDR2 sequences are MNHEY and SVGAGI. Trimming removed 0 bases at V and 7 bases at J, with 9 bases between. The CDR3 is 14 residues long. The chain's CDR3 is CASSYSRGSEKLFF. The CDR3 DNA reads TGTGCCAGCAGTTACTCCAGGGGTTCTGAAAAACTGTTTTTT.

The sample holds one count of this clone. The CDR3 sequence is CASSPLAVGEQFF. In DNA, the CDR3 is TGTGCCAGCAGCCCACTAGCGGTAGGTGAGCAGTTCTTC. V gene TRBV7-3 combines with J gene TRBJ2-1; 8 bases agree with TRBD2. The junction had 6 bases not matched to a gene; V was cut back by 5 bases and J by 9 bases. This CDR3 region has 13 residues. Per the germline V gene, CDR1 is SGHTA and CDR2 is FQGTGA.

This chain uses TRBV27 with TRBJ2-1; 14 positions agree with TRBD2. The CDR3 consists of 17 residues. V dropped 6 bases and J dropped 5; count of bases not matched to a gene: 9. CDR1 is MNHEY and CDR2 is SMNVEV in the germline V gene (reference sequence). In DNA, the CDR3 is TGTGCCAGCAGAACTCCGGGACTAGCGGGGGCGGACAATGAGCAGTTCTTC. It encodes CASRTPGLAGADNEQFF.

The chain joins TRBV18 to TRBJ1-3, with D unclear. Germline V gene sequence: CDR1 KGHSH, CDR2 LQKENI. Trimming cost V 0 bases and J 8 bases, with 11 bases left between them. This CDR3 region has 14 residues. The CDR3 DNA is TGTGCCAGCTCACCACCGGCACCCCGGGACACCATATATTTT. Protein product: CASSPPAPRDTIYF.

V is TRBV25-1 and J is TRBJ2-7; D remains ambiguous. The CDR3 has 11 amino acids. V was clipped by 3 bases and J by 3 bases, with 3 bases between them. In germline, CDR1 is MGHDK, CDR2 SYGVNS. The CDR3 DNA reads TGTGCCAGCAGTGATAGCTACGAGCAGTACTTC. This encodes CASSDSYEQYF.

This clone was detected only once. V gene TRBV4-3 combines with J gene TRBJ2-7; D may be TRBD2 (5 bases). The CDR3 contains 14 residues. Between the trimmed V and J ends, which lost 0 bases and 4 bases, there was a span of 10 bases. The germline gives CDR1 LGHNA, CDR2 YSLEER. The CDR3 DNA reads TGCGCCAGCAGCCAAGATGAAAGCGGTTACGAGCAGTACTTC. Protein product: CASSQDESGYEQYF.

The chain employs TRBV9 and TRBJ2-1; D possibly corresponds to TRBD2 (6 bases). The germline V gene has CDR1 SGDLS and CDR2 YYNGEE. Trimming stripped 4 bases from V and 2 bases from J, with 13 bases between. The CDR3 contains 15 residues. This CDR3 reads CASSPAGLTYNEQFF. Written as DNA, the CDR3 is TGTGCCAGCAGCCCCGCGGGACTCACCTACAATGAGCAGTTCTTC.

The chain recombines TRBV3-1 (or the pseudogene TRBV3-2) with TRBJ1-2; 8 bases agree with TRBD1. This CDR3 is 13 amino acids long. The germline V gene has CDR1 LGHDT and CDR2 YNNKEL (reference sequence). The V segment lost 5 bases and the J segment 2 bases; nucleotides outside the gene matches: 1. The CDR3 coding sequence is TGTGCCAGCAGCGACAGGGGAAACTATGGCTACACCTTC. Protein: CASSDRGNYGYTF.

This rearrangement joins TRBV27 to TRBJ2-7, with 9 positions matching TRBD1. CDR3 length equals 15 residues. CDR1 and CDR2 from the germline V gene are MNHEY and SMNVEV (reference sequence). J gave up 4 bases and V 5 bases, and 9 bases lay outside the gene matches. DNA for the CDR3: TGTGCCAGCAGTATTATGACAGGGGGACCATACGAGCAGTACTTC. Its protein is CASSIMTGGPYEQYF.